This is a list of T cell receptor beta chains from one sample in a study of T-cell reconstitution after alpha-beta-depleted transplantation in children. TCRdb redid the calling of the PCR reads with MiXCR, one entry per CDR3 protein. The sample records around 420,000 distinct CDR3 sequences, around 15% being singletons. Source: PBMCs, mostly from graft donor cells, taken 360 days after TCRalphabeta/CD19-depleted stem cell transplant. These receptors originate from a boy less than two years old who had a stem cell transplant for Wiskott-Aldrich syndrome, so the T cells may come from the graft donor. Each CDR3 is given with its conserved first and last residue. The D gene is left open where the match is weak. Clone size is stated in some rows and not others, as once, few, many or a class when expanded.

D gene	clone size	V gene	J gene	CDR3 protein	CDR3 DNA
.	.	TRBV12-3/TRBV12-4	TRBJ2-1	CASSLDFIYNEQFF	TGTGCCAGCAGCTTGGACTTTATTTACAATGAGCAGTTCTTC
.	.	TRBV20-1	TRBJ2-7	CSAGGRREQYF	TGCAGTGCGGGGGGCAGGCGCGAGCAGTACTTC
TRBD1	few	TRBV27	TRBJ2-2	CASSLSTGGTGELFF	TGTGCCAGCAGTTTAAGTACAGGGGGAACCGGGGAGCTGTTTTTT
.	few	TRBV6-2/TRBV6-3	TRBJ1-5	CASSWGSGPQHF	TGTGCCAGCAGCTGGGGCTCTGGGCCCCAGCATTTT
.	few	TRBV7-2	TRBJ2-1	CASSPSSGGEQFF	TGTGCCAGCAGCCCTTCTTCTGGGGGTGAGCAGTTCTTC
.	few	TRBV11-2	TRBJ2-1	CASSSPKGSVYEQFF	TGTGCCAGCAGCTCACCTAAGGGTAGCGTCTATGAGCAGTTCTTC
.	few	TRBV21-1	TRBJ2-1	CASSNHATSGRKVDEQFF	TGTGCCAGCAGCAATCATGCGACTAGCGGGAGGAAAGTGGATGAGCAGTTCTTC
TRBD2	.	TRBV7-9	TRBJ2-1	CASSPWGRAGSYNEQFF	TGTGCCAGCAGTCCGTGGGGGAGGGCCGGATCCTACAATGAGCAGTTCTTC
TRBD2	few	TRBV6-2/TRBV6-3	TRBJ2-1	CASSYPDWTSGAYNEQFF	TGTGCCAGCAGTTACCCAGACTGGACTAGCGGGGCATACAATGAGCAGTTCTTC
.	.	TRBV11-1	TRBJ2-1	CASSLGRLKIPGLPHNEQFF	TGTGCCAGCAGCTTAGGCCGACTTAAGATTCCGGGTCTACCCCACAATGAGCAGTTCTTC
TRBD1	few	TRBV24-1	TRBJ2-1	CATSDFRGTNEQFF	TGTGCCACCAGTGATTTCAGGGGGACCAATGAGCAGTTCTTC
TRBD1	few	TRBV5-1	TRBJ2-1	CASSDVTGSNEQFF	TGCGCCAGCAGCGACGTGACAGGGTCCAATGAGCAGTTCTTC
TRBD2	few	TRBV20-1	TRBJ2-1	CSADPRAGGLLEQFF	TGCAGTGCCGACCCGCGGGCGGGGGGGCTACTTGAGCAGTTCTTC
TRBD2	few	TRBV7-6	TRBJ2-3	CASSLDRAGLAPSDTQYF	TGTGCCAGCAGCTTAGATCGCGCGGGACTAGCCCCTTCGGATACGCAGTATTTT